The 14 T cell receptor beta chains below were found in one sample sequenced in a study of blood T cell repertoires in COVID-19 (dated by TCRdb to 2020 to 2022). The library was made by the immunoSEQ multiplex PCR assay. The table comes from immuneACCESS by way of TCRdb, which keeps in-frame sequences with V and J called. Part of the clones is missing from these tables; in studies checked, under half for an unresolved V gene and the rest for unknown reasons. Recorded for this sample are 350,000 or so clones; 88% of them occurred a single time. The ten largest account for just over 1% of the sample. Sample: PBMCs or T cells enriched from blood (not recorded which). All receptors come from a woman aged 25 to 39 who had been exposed to COVID-19.

The genes are TRBV5-1 and TRBJ2-2; perhaps TRBD2 as D (5 bases). Germline V gene lookup returns CDR1 SGHRS and CDR2 YFSETQ. The V gene lost 4 bases and the J gene lost 8 bases, with 12 bases spanning the gap. The CDR3 has 13 residues. For the CDR3, the DNA is TGCGCCAGCAGCCGGCTGAGGGTGGGGGAGCTGTTTTTT. It codes for CASSRLRVGELFF. The full variable domain, with the rest looked up from reference TRBV5-1 and TRBJ2-2, is KAGVTQTPRYLIKTRGQQVTLSCSPISGHRSVSWYQQTPGQGLQFLFEYFSETQRNKGNFPGRFSGRQFSNSRSEMNVSTLELGDSALYLCASSRLRVGELFFGEGSRLTVL.

This clone was seen a few times. The chain couples TRBV24-1 to TRBJ2-2; no clear D gene. The CDR3 has 13 residues. Germline V lookup: CDR1 KGHDR, CDR2 SFDVKD. V was trimmed by 2 bases and J by 6 bases, leaving 6 bases between them. CDR3: CATSDSTPGELFF. In nucleotides, the CDR3 is TGTGCCACCAGTGATTCAACACCCGGGGAGCTGTTTTTT.

The chain carries TRBV4-1 and TRBJ1-5, with D maybe TRBD1 (5 bases). Germline assignment: CDR1 MGHRA and CDR2 YSYEKL. The CDR3 has 16 amino acids. V shed 1 base and J shed 5 bases, with 15 bases lying between them. DNA for the CDR3: TGCGCCAGCAGCCAAGTGGGCAGGGCCCATGATCAGCCCCAGCATTTT. Residues: CASSQVGRAHDQPQHF.

The chain is built from TRBV27 and TRBJ2-2, with D unclear. V was shortened by 0 bases and J by 2 bases, with 4 bases between the two germline ends. The CDR3 has 14 amino acids. Germline V gene data show CDR1 as MNHEY and CDR2 as SMNVEV (reference sequence). This CDR3 reads CASSLSRNTGELFF. The CDR3 DNA sequence: TGTGCCAGCAGTTTATCCAGAAACACCGGGGAGCTGTTTTTT.

The CDR3 nucleotides read TGTGCCAGCAGTTCCCCCTGGGCGGGAGAGATCACAGATACGCAGTATTTT. It encodes CASSSPWAGEITDTQYF. V usage is TRBV28 and J usage is TRBJ2-3, with 7 bases that match TRBD2. The CDR3 has 17 amino acids. Germline CDR1 and CDR2: MDHEN and SYDVKM. The ends lost 4 bases at V and 2 bases at J; junction bases unmatched: 12.

This rearrangement joins TRBV7-6 to TRBJ2-5, with TRBD1 matching over 7 bases. The CDR3 sequence is 14 residues long. The trim removed 0 bases at V and 5 bases at J, leaving 3 bases unmatched. Germline V lookup: CDR1 SGHVS, CDR2 FNYEAQ. CDR3 sequence: CASSLAGGGETQYF. The CDR3 DNA follows: TGTGCCAGCAGCTTAGCAGGGGGCGGGGAGACCCAGTACTTC.

This clone has a single count. This rearrangement joins TRBV18 to TRBJ2-3, with a possible D match to TRBD1 (5 bases). The CDR3 is 12 residues long. Germline CDR1 is KGHSH and CDR2 is LQKENI. Trimming stripped 6 bases from V and 5 bases from J, with 9 bases between. DNA of the CDR3: TGTGCCAGCTCCCTCAGGGTAGATACGCAGTATTTT. Residues: CASSLRVDTQYF.

The rearrangement links TRBV7-6 to TRBJ1-4, with D hard to call. The CDR3 runs to 15 residues. The V and J ends lost 1 base and 4 bases respectively, with 10 bases between them. Germline V CDR1 and CDR2: SGHVS, FNYEAQ. The CDR3 DNA reads as TGTGCCAGCAGCTTAGGGGGTCGGGGTAATGAAAAACTGTTTTTT. It yields the protein CASSLGGRGNEKLFF.

The V call is TRBV9, the J call TRBJ1-5, with 11 bases lining up with TRBD1. Germline CDR1 and CDR2: SGDLS and YYNGEE. The ends lost 3 bases at V and 6 bases at J; junction bases unmatched: 5. The CDR3 is 15 amino acids. CDR3 bases: TGTGCCAGCAGCGCTGGACAGGGGGCTGCTCAGCCCCAGCATTTT. Translating it yields CASSAGQGAAQPQHF.

The chain is built from TRBV28 and TRBJ2-1; 9 bases fit TRBD2. The ends lost 2 bases at V and 5 bases at J; junction bases unmatched: 7. The V gene's germline CDR1 is MDHEN and CDR2 SYDVKM. The CDR3 is 16 amino acids. The CDR3 nucleotides read TGTGCCAGCAGTTTACAACTAGCGGGCAAGAACAATGAGCAGTTCTTC. It translates to CASSLQLAGKNNEQFF.

This clone was observed a few times. This chain joins TRBV18 and TRBJ1-1; TRBD1 is a possible D gene (5 bases). CDR1 and CDR2 from the germline V gene are KGHSH and LQKENI. This CDR3 region has 14 residues. V lost 2 bases, J lost 1 base, and 8 bases lay in between. This CDR3 is CASSPGAENTEAFF. The CDR3 region has the DNA TGTGCCAGCTCACCAGGGGCAGAGAACACTGAAGCTTTCTTT. Variable domain in full (rest from reference TRBV18 and TRBJ1-1): NAGVMQNPRHLVRRRGQEARLRCSPMKGHSHVYWYRQLPEEGLKFMVYLQKENIIDESGMPKERFSAEFPKEGPSILRIQQVVRGDSAAYFCASSPGAENTEAFFGQGTRLTVV.

This sequence joins TRBV7-3 and TRBJ1-1; D may be TRBD1 (6 bases). The ends were cut back, 4 bases at V and 1 base at J, with 7 bases in the middle. This CDR3 comprises 13 residues. In germline, CDR1 is SGHTA, CDR2 FQGTGA. The CDR3, as DNA: TGTGCCAGCAGCTCACAGGGGAACACTGAAGCTTTCTTT. Protein product: CASSSQGNTEAFF.

The rearrangement links TRBV5-1 to TRBJ1-3; 7 bases are a match to TRBD1. CDR3 length: 16 residues. The V gene's germline CDR1 is SGHRS and CDR2 YFSETQ. J lost 2 bases, V lost 2 bases, and 7 bases had no gene match. CDR3 protein: CASSLLGQNTGNTIYF. CDR3 bases: TGCGCCAGCAGCTTATTGGGACAGAATACTGGAAACACCATATATTTT. The variable domain in full, completed from reference TRBV5-1 and TRBJ1-3, reads KAGVTQTPRYLIKTRGQQVTLSCSPISGHRSVSWYQQTPGQGLQFLFEYFSETQRNKGNFPGRFSGRQFSNSRSEMNVSTLELGDSALYLCASSLLGQNTGNTIYFGEGSWLTVV.

This chain links TRBV2 with TRBJ2-1, with 14 bases identical to TRBD2. V lost 7 bases and J lost 6; bases outside the gene matches: 5. Germline V gives CDR1 SNHLY, CDR2 FYNNEI. CDR3 length: 15 amino acids. CDR3 coding DNA: TGTGCCAGCACAACGGGACTAGCGGGAGCCAATGAGCAGTTCTTC. Translating it yields CASTTGLAGANEQFF.